The clone carrying this T cell receptor (beta chain) was recorded at least ten times. The antigen remains unidentified. This sample is drawn from a study of T-cell reconstitution after alpha-beta-depleted transplantation in children. Whole-study findings and limits: Once a year had passed after transplant, T-cell counts and diversity came mostly from newly produced T cells. After transplant, at about two months, alpha-beta T cells were reportedly derived from several hundred expanded graft clones. Surviving recipient cells, namely T cells and thymic progenitors, were the source of high day-60 TCRbeta diversity in some patients.

Unique molecular identifiers were built into the TCRbeta library. MiXCR, run by TCRdb on the PCR reads, gives a single entry per CDR3 protein. The sample lists around 180,000 distinct CDR3 sequences, around 10% occurring once. There are 13 residues in the CDR3. The germline V and J ends were trimmed by 4 bases and 7 bases, with 14 bases remaining between them. CDR1 SGHRS and CDR2 YFSETQ come from the germline V gene. The V and J genes are TRBV5-1 and TRBJ1-1; a possible D gene is TRBD1 (6 bases). The sequences come from PBMCs, collected before TCRalphabeta/CD19-depleted stem cell transplant. This TCR was sampled from a boy aged 2 to 10 with acute myeloid leukemia, due to receive a stem cell transplant. The CDR3 DNA follows: TGCGCCAGCAGCGGCCCGGACAGCCATGAAGCTTTCTTT. It translates to CASSGPDSHEAFF.